Listed below are T cell receptor beta chains from one sample, sequenced in a study of Ad26.COV2.S vaccination and SARS-CoV-2 variants. TCRdb keeps only in-frame clones here, not all; method: immunoSEQ multiplex PCR. The data contain 360,000 or so clones, over 75% of them singletons. The sample here was peripheral blood, taken in a trial of Ad26.COV2.S vaccine versus placebo. These receptors originate from a person between 18 and 60 years old who received the Ad26.COV2.S COVID-19 vaccine or a placebo. Both conserved end residues are part of each CDR3. Fields, in order: D gene, J gene, clone size, V gene, CDR3 DNA, CDR3 protein. The D gene is left open where the match is weak. Expanded clones are given a class, and other clones once, few, many or no size at all.

TRBD1	TRBJ1-5	NA	TRBV6-5	TGTGCCAGCAGCGCCGACAGGGGAGCTTATCAGCCCCAGCATTTT	CASSADRGAYQPQHF
NA	TRBJ1-1	NA	TRBV2	TGTGCCAGCAGACCATTTCAGATTTACACTGAAGCTTTCTTT	CASRPFQIYTEAFF
NA	TRBJ1-3	NA	TRBV7-2	TGTGCCAGCAGTCTTTCCTATGGGAGGAACTCTGGAAACACCATATATTTT	CASSLSYGRNSGNTIYF
NA	TRBJ1-4	NA	TRBV12-3/TRBV12-4	TGTGCCAGCAGGTTGGCGGGGATGAAGAAACTGTTTTTT	CASRLAGMKKLFF
TRBD2	TRBJ2-3	NA	TRBV7-3	TGTGCCAGCAGCTCGTCGGGGGGGCAGTCGGATACGCAGTATTTT	CASSSSGGQSDTQYF
TRBD1	TRBJ2-7	NA	TRBV5-8	TGTGCCAGCAGCTTTTACCGGACAGGGAGGAACGAGCAGTACTTC	CASSFYRTGRNEQYF
NA	TRBJ1-2	NA	TRBV19	TGTGCCAGTAGTCAACAACAGAGTAACTATGGCTACACCTTC	CASSQQQSNYGYTF
TRBD2	TRBJ2-5	NA	TRBV3-1/TRBV3-2	TGTGCCAGCAGCCCCCTAGCGGGGGGGCCGGTAGGTAAAGAGACCCAGTACTTC	CASSPLAGGPVGKETQYF
NA	TRBJ2-7	once	TRBV10-3	TGTGCCATCAGTGAGTCGCTAGGGTCCTACGAGCAGTACTTC	CAISESLGSYEQYF
NA	TRBJ2-2	NA	TRBV7-9	TGTGCCAGCAGCCCACCGCCGGGTAGGGGCCCGAACACCGGGGAGCTGTTTTTT	CASSPPPGRGPNTGELFF
NA	TRBJ1-2	few	TRBV6-6	TGTGCCAGCAGTTATATGGAGGCTGGTGGCTACACCTTC	CASSYMEAGGYTF
TRBD1	TRBJ2-1	NA	TRBV19	TGTGCCAGTAGTATAATAACAGGGGTCGATGAGCAGTTCTTC	CASSIITGVDEQFF
TRBD1	TRBJ1-5	few	TRBV5-1	TGCGCCAGCAGCTTGGGACAGGGGGGACAGCCCCAGCATTTT	CASSLGQGGQPQHF
TRBD1	TRBJ1-1	few	TRBV3-1/TRBV3-2	TGTGCCAGCAGCCAACAATTGTTGACAGGGGACGGATTGCGGACTGAAGCTTTCTTT	CASSQQLLTGDGLRTEAFF
NA	TRBJ1-2	NA	TRBV2	TGTGCTGAGGCTGATAACACCTTC	CAEADNTF
NA	TRBJ2-7	once	TRBV13	TGTGCCAGCAGCCAAACGGCGGGCGGTGGCGAGCAGTACTTC	CASSQTAGGGEQYF
NA	TRBJ2-2	NA	TRBV27	TGTGCCAGCAGACTTACAGGGAGACCGAACACCGGGGAGCTGTTTTTT	CASRLTGRPNTGELFF
NA	TRBJ2-7	few	TRBV6-2/TRBV6-3	TGTGCCAGCAGTTCTTATTGGGAGCAGTACTTC	CASSSYWEQYF
NA	TRBJ2-5	NA	TRBV7-2	TGTGCCAGCAGCTCAACGGGGAATCCTGGGGAGACCCAGTACTTC	CASSSTGNPGETQYF
NA	TRBJ2-3	NA	TRBV7-6	TGTGCCAGCGGAACTTTAAGCGCGGAAACGGTAGATACGCAGTATTTT	CASGTLSAETVDTQYF
NA	TRBJ2-3	NA	TRBV7-9	TGTGCCAGCAGCTCGGTCTTAGATACGCAGTATTTT	CASSSVLDTQYF
TRBD1	TRBJ1-5	NA	TRBV30	TGTGCCTGGAGTGTAACAGGGGGTCAGCCCCAGCATTTT	CAWSVTGGQPQHF
NA	TRBJ1-1	NA	TRBV3-1/TRBV3-2	TGTGCCAGCAGCCAAGCGATTCGTATGAACACTGAAGCTTTCTTT	CASSQAIRMNTEAFF
NA	TRBJ1-5	NA	TRBV23-1	TGCGCCAGCAGTCAATCGCAACTCGGACATCAGCCCCAGCATTTT	CASSQSQLGHQPQHF
NA	TRBJ2-7	NA	TRBV11-3	TGTGCCAGCAGCCCCGGACGGCCCTACGAGCAGTACTTC	CASSPGRPYEQYF
TRBD2	TRBJ2-3	NA	TRBV7-2	TGTGCCAGCCGTCTCAGGGCTAGCGGGGGGAGCACAGATACGCAGTATTTT	CASRLRASGGSTDTQYF
NA	TRBJ1-1	once	TRBV5-4	TGTGCCAGCAGCCCCGCCGGGCGTTGGAACACTGAAGCTTTCTTT	CASSPAGRWNTEAFF
TRBD1	TRBJ1-5	NA	TRBV27	TGTGCCAGCAGTTCCCGGGACAGGGGATGGGGCAATCAGCCCCAGCATTTT	CASSSRDRGWGNQPQHF
NA	TRBJ1-1	NA	TRBV15	TGTGCCACCAGCAGAGACAGGGGCGGGGGGAGAGCTTTCTTT	CATSRDRGGGRAFF
TRBD1	TRBJ1-1	once	TRBV9	TGTGCCAGCAGCCCGGACAGGGGGGATGAAGCTTTCTTT	CASSPDRGDEAFF
TRBD2	TRBJ2-2	once	TRBV11-3	TGTGCCAGCGGACTAGCGGGGGGGGACACCGGGGAGCTGTTTTTT	CASGLAGGDTGELFF
NA	TRBJ2-2	once	TRBV29-1	TGCAGCGTTGATGCGCTCACCCGGACAGGGGCGGGAGGCGGGGAGCTGTTTTTT	CSVDALTRTGAGGGELFF
TRBD1	TRBJ2-2	NA	TRBV5-1	TGCGCCAGCAGCTTGGGGGACAGGGCTTATGGCGGGGAGCTGTTTTTT	CASSLGDRAYGGELFF
NA	TRBJ1-5	NA	TRBV13	TGTGCCAGCAGCCCTAGGACACAGGCCATCTATAGCAATCAGCCCCAGCATTTT	CASSPRTQAIYSNQPQHF
NA	TRBJ1-1	NA	TRBV29-1	TGCAGCGTACAGGGTCTCGCTAACACTGAAGCTTTCTTT	CSVQGLANTEAFF
TRBD1	TRBJ2-7	NA	TRBV9	TGTGCCAGCAGCGTAGCGACAGGGAGTTACGAGCAGTACTTC	CASSVATGSYEQYF
TRBD1	TRBJ1-2	once	TRBV30	TGTGCCTGGAGCTCGGGAGGGGGCGCAGAAGGCTACACCTTC	CAWSSGGGAEGYTF
NA	TRBJ2-7	NA	TRBV7-6	TGTGCCAGCAGCGGCTCGGGTGAGCAGTACTTC	CASSGSGEQYF
TRBD2	TRBJ2-7	NA	TRBV7-8	TGTGCCAGCAGCTTAGAGCGCGGGGCGGGGGTGCAGTACTTC	CASSLERGAGVQYF
NA	TRBJ1-1	NA	TRBV14	TGTGCCAGCAGCCAAGATGGCTTCAGGGCGAACACTGAAGCTTTCTTT	CASSQDGFRANTEAFF
TRBD1	TRBJ2-5	NA	TRBV27	TGTGCCAGCAAGAGACAGGGGGCCCAGTACTTC	CASKRQGAQYF
NA	TRBJ2-3	once	TRBV20-1	TGCAGTGCTAGTGTTTTCAAAGGGAGAGCGAGAGATACGCAGTATTTT	CSASVFKGRARDTQYF
TRBD1	TRBJ1-1	NA	TRBV5-1	TGCGCCAGCAGATTTGGACAGGGGGCTTCTGAAGCTTTCTTT	CASRFGQGASEAFF
NA	TRBJ1-2	NA	TRBV7-8	TGTGCCAGCAGCTTAGCGAAGGGACGGTCCTATGGCTACACCTTC	CASSLAKGRSYGYTF
NA	TRBJ2-5	NA	TRBV12-5	TGTGCTAGTGAAGGGAGCGGGGAGACCCAGTACTTC	CASEGSGETQYF